This passage covers 15 T cell receptor beta chains from one sample sequenced in a study of response to subunit inactivated influenza vaccine. From the RT-PCR reads, TCRdb called clonotypes with MiXCR, one entry per CDR3 protein. The sample has about 650,000 distinct CDR3 sequences, 15% to 19% seen once. This specimen consisted of PBMCs from blood, obtained 11 to 12 days after vaccination. The receptors derive from a man in his fifties or sixties who received an inactivated influenza vaccine.

Only a few counts were recorded for this clonotype. The genes are TRBV3-1 and TRBJ2-3, with D uncertain. V was cut by 2 bases and J by 6 bases, with 15 bases left in between. Germline CDR1 and CDR2: LGHDT and YNNKEL (reference sequence). The CDR3 covers 15 residues. CDR3: CASSQQALPTDTQYF. The CDR3 region has the DNA TGTGCCAGCAGCCAACAGGCCCTACCCACGGATACGCAGTATTTT.

The chain joins TRBV4-3 to TRBJ2-1; perhaps TRBD1 as D (5 bases). Trimming shortened V by 0 bases and J by 1 base, and 10 bases separated the two germline ends. This CDR3 comprises 16 residues. Germline assignment: CDR1 LGHNA and CDR2 YSLEER. CDR3 DNA sequence: TGCGCCAGCAGCCAAGATGGGGCGGTTTCCTACAATGAGCAGTTCTTC. The encoded protein is CASSQDGAVSYNEQFF.

This clonotype was seen a few times. At one boundary the junction diverges from the germline segment, which might be a read error. V usage is TRBV20-1 and J usage is TRBJ2-5; 8 bases align to TRBD2. The CDR3 spans 19 residues. Germline CDR1 and CDR2: DFQATT and SNEGSKA (reference sequence). In DNA form, the CDR3 reads TGCAGTGCTAGAGGCCGGGGGGGACTGAGGTCTAACATCGAAGAGGCCCAGTACTTC. It is translated as CSARGRGGLRSNIEEAQYF.

The rearrangement links TRBV6-2 or TRBV6-3 to TRBJ2-3; D gene ambiguous. The CDR3 contains 12 residues. CDR1 and CDR2 (germline): MNHEY, SVGEGT. V shed 1 base and J shed 6 bases, with 5 bases lying between them. This chain's CDR3 is CASSYYVDTQYF. CDR3 in DNA: TGTGCCAGCAGTTACTACGTTGATACGCAGTATTTT.

This clonotype was recorded many times. The chain employs TRBV5-1 and TRBJ2-7; D may be TRBD2 (5 bases). V dropped 7 bases and J dropped 1 base, with 12 bases sitting between them. The CDR3 length is 13 residues. Germline loops: CDR1 SGHRS, CDR2 YFSETQ. This CDR3 is CASAFSESYEQYF. The CDR3 DNA reads as TGCGCCAGCGCTTTTAGCGAATCCTACGAGCAGTACTTC.

The CDR3 protein is CAISEAKGTQYF. The CDR3 DNA follows: TGTGCCATCAGTGAGGCCAAGGGGACCCAGTACTTC. The chain combines TRBV10-3 with TRBJ2-5; D is unclear. Germline V gene data show CDR1 as ENHRY and CDR2 as SYGVKD. V lost 2 bases and J 7 bases, leaving 8 bases between the germline ends. The CDR3 consists of 12 residues.

The rearrangement links TRBV20-1 to TRBJ2-2; D is uncertain. Germline V gene sequence: CDR1 DFQATT, CDR2 SNEGSKA (reference sequence). Trimming pared 0 bases from V and 0 bases from J, leaving 8 bases between. The CDR3 is made up of 15 amino acids. The CDR3 sequence: CSARDRHANTGELFF. CDR3 bases: TGCAGTGCTAGAGATAGACATGCGAACACCGGGGAGCTGTTTTTT.

This chain joins TRBV29-1 and TRBJ2-2; 7 nucleotides agree with TRBD2. CDR3 length equals 13 residues. CDR1 SQVTM and CDR2 ANQGSEA come from the germline V gene. Trimming removed 6 bases from V and 6 bases from J; junction bases left unmatched: 7. In DNA, the CDR3 is TGCAGCGTAGGGAGGGCCTTAGCCGGGGAGCTGTTTTTT. It yields the protein CSVGRALAGELFF.

The rearrangement uses TRBV21-1 and TRBJ2-7; TRBD2 reflects the table's D call only, with no check against the DNA. TRBV21-1 is shown as a pseudogene. The CDR3 is 15 residues long. CDR3 sequence: CASSPGPNSSYEQYF. The CDR3 DNA sequence: TGTGCCAGCAGCCCTGGGCCGAACAGCTCCTACGAGCAGTACTTC.

This clonotype was observed a handful of times. The rearrangement uses TRBV25-1 and TRBJ2-3; tentative D call: TRBD2 (6 bases). Germline V gene lookup returns CDR1 MGHDK and CDR2 SYGVNS. Trimming stripped 7 bases from V and 3 bases from J, with 17 bases between. The CDR3 covers 15 residues. The CDR3 here is CASTDAGLGTDTQYF. In DNA form, the CDR3 reads TGTGCCAGCACCGACGCGGGGTTGGGGACAGATACGCAGTATTTT.

The chain links TRBV7-9 to TRBJ2-5; tentative D call: TRBD1 (6 bases). With 5 bases removed from V and 5 bases from J, the gap between germline ends came to 21 bases. This CDR3 has 16 residues. The germline CDR1 and CDR2 sequences are SEHNR and FQNEAQ (reference sequence). The CDR3 DNA sequence: TGTGCCAGCAGCCCCAGCGGCAGGGGAGCGTTCGAGACCCAGTACTTC. Translation gives CASSPSGRGAFETQYF. Complete variable domain (other parts from reference TRBV7-9 and TRBJ2-5): DTGVSQNPRHKITKRGQNVTFRCDPISEHNRLYWYRQTLGQGPEFLTYFQNEAQLEKSRLLSDRFSAERPKGSFSTLEIQRTEQGDSAMYLCASSPSGRGAFETQYFGPGTRLLVL.

This clonotype has just a few counts. The chain employs TRBV5-5 and TRBJ2-7; 8 bases line up with TRBD1. This CDR3 is built from 15 residues. Trimming removed 4 bases from V and 1 base from J; junction bases left unmatched: 7. Germline CDR1 is SGHKS and CDR2 is YYEKEE (reference sequence). CDR3 region: CASSTPGTGSYEQYF. The CDR3 coding sequence is TGTGCCAGCAGCACCCCCGGGACAGGTTCCTACGAGCAGTACTTC.

This clonotype occurred a few times. The chain is built from TRBV30 and TRBJ1-5; TRBD1 is a possible D gene (5 bases). The germline V and J ends were trimmed by 5 bases and 7 bases, with 15 bases remaining between them. The CDR3 spans 13 residues. Germline V gene sequence: CDR1 GTSNPN, CDR2 SVGIG (reference sequence). This chain's CDR3 is CAWATTGNQPQHF. CDR3 bases: TGTGCCTGGGCGACAACAGGTAACCAGCCCCAGCATTTT.

V is TRBV27 and J is TRBJ2-2; TRBD2 matches 7 bases. Germline CDR1 MNHEY, CDR2 SMNVEV (reference sequence). Trimming at V came to 0 bases and at J to 6 bases, leaving 1 base not matched to a gene. The CDR3 contains 14 residues. CDR3 coding DNA: TGTGCCAGCAGTTTATCGACTAGCCCCGGGGAGCTGTTTTTT. This encodes CASSLSTSPGELFF.

The chain has TRBV9 and TRBJ1-1, with a tentative D call TRBD1 (6 bases). Trimming left V 0 bases short and J 8 bases short, with 14 bases between. The CDR3 spans 14 residues. The V gene's germline CDR1 is SGDLS and CDR2 YYNGEE. The CDR3 sequence is CASSVAGGGREAFF. CDR3 sequence (DNA): TGTGCCAGCAGCGTAGCCGGTGGGGGCAGAGAAGCTTTCTTT.